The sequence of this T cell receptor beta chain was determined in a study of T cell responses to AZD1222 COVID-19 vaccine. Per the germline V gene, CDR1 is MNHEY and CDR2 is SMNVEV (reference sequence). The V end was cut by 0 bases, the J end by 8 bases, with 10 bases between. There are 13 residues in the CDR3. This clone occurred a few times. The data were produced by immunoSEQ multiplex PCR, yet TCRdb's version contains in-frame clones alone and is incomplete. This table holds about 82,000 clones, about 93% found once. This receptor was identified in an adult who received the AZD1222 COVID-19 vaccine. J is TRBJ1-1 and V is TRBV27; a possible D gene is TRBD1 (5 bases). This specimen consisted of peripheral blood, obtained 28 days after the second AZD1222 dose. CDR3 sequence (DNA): TGTGCCAGCAGTTTATCGGGGGTGCAGGAAGCTTTCTTT. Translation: CASSLSGVQEAFF.